These 21 T cell receptor beta chains were sequenced from one sample in a study of blood T cells in healthy people across ages. Primers used in a second PCR of about 6 to 11 cycles were a sample-barcoded 5' primer and a J-beta primer mix. TCRdb called the 5' RACE reads again in MiXCR, with one record for every CDR3 protein. The table includes 600,000 to 800,000 distinct CDR3 sequences, 52% detected once. Material for sequencing was blood. The source of these receptors is a woman older than 75 in good health.

This chain uses TRBV4-1 with TRBJ2-7; 7 positions agree with TRBD1. This CDR3 contains 15 residues. Germline CDR1 reads MGHRA; CDR2 reads YSYEKL. J gave up 2 bases and V 3 bases, and 7 bases lay outside the gene matches. The CDR3 DNA is TGCGCCAGCAGCCAGGTCTGGGACAGACCCTACGAGCAGTACTTC. This sequence encodes CASSQVWDRPYEQYF.

This clonotype showed up many times. The chain uses TRBV4-2 and TRBJ1-6; D unclear. Trimming shortened V by 0 bases and J by 14 bases, and 8 bases separated the two germline ends. CDR3 length equals 12 residues. Germline lookup yields CDR1 LGHNA and CDR2 YNFKEQ. The CDR3 loop reads CASSQDKETLHF. In DNA, the CDR3 is TGTGCCAGCAGCCAAGACAAGGAAACCCTCCACTTT.

This clonotype was picked up many times. The V gene is TRBV15, the J gene TRBJ2-7; 9 positions agree with TRBD1. The CDR3 runs to 18 residues. J was trimmed by 3 bases and V by 0 bases; bases with no gene match: 12. CDR1 is LNHNV, CDR2 YYDKDF, per germline (reference sequence). The CDR3 region is CATSRDFRPGQGDYEQYF. CDR3 bases: TGTGCCACCAGCAGAGATTTTAGGCCGGGACAGGGCGACTACGAGCAGTACTTC. Drawing the rest from reference TRBV15 and TRBJ2-7, the complete variable domain is DAMVIQNPRYQVTQFGKPVTLSCSQTLNHNVMYWYQQKSSQAPKLLFHYYDKDFNNEADTPDNFQSRRPNTSFCFLDIRSPGLGDTAMYLCATSRDFRPGQGDYEQYFGPGTRLTVT.

This sequence joins TRBV6-4 and TRBJ2-5, with 7 bases that match TRBD1. Trimming cost V 5 bases and J 2 bases; bases outside gene matches: 2. CDR1 and CDR2 (germline): MRHNA, SNTAGT. This CDR3 is built from 13 residues. CDR3 sequence reads: CASSTGEQETQYF. CDR3 coding DNA: TGTGCCAGCAGTACAGGGGAACAAGAGACCCAGTACTTC.

The rearrangement uses TRBV30 and TRBJ2-3; 7 bases agree with TRBD1. The CDR3 runs 13 residues. Germline CDR1 reads GTSNPN; CDR2 reads SVGIG (reference sequence). Trimming took 5 bases from V and 2 from J; bases not matched to a gene: 4. The CDR3 spells CAWATGDTDTQYF. The CDR3 bases are TGTGCCTGGGCCACAGGGGACACAGATACGCAGTATTTT. Together with reference TRBV30 and TRBJ2-3, the CDR3 gives the full variable domain: SQTIHQWPATLVQPVGSPLSLECTVEGTSNPNLYWYRQAAGRGLQLLFYSVGIGQISSEVPQNLSASRPQDRQFILSSKKLLLSDSGFYLCAWATGDTDTQYFGPGTRLTVL.

The table lists this clonotype with a few counts. The chain recombines TRBV12-3 or TRBV12-4 with TRBJ2-2; no firm D call. The CDR3 covers 13 residues. The ends were cut back, 7 bases at V and 0 bases at J, with 6 bases in the middle. The CDR3 coding sequence is TGTGCCAGCAAAAGGACGAACACCGGGGAGCTGTTTTTT. It yields the protein CASKRTNTGELFF.

This chain connects TRBV4-1 to TRBJ1-2; maybe TRBD1 (5 bases). Trimming removed 0 bases at V and 13 bases at J, with 18 bases between. In germline, CDR1 is MGHRA, CDR2 YSYEKL. CDR3 length: 14 amino acids. CDR3 residues: CASSQDGLGRGVTF. The CDR3 nucleotides read TGCGCCAGCAGCCAAGACGGCCTTGGAAGGGGAGTCACCTTC.

This clonotype was seen ten or more times. V is TRBV5-1 and J is TRBJ2-7; D is perhaps TRBD1 or TRBD2 (5 bases each). Germline-derived CDR1 and CDR2 are SGHRS and YFSETQ. The CDR3 spans 14 residues. V was shortened by 5 bases and J by 2 bases, with 14 bases between the two germline ends. DNA of the CDR3: TGCGCCAGCAGAGAGTGGGACGGACCCTACGAGCAGTACTTC. Its protein is CASREWDGPYEQYF. The complete variable domain, with remaining parts taken from reference TRBV5-1 and TRBJ2-7, reads KAGVTQTPRYLIKTRGQQVTLSCSPISGHRSVSWYQQTPGQGLQFLFEYFSETQRNKGNFPGRFSGRQFSNSRSEMNVSTLELGDSALYLCASREWDGPYEQYFGPGTRLTVT.

This clonotype was observed at least ten times. The gene calls are TRBV7-2 and TRBJ2-1, with D uncertain. Germline values: CDR1 SGHTA, CDR2 FQGNSA. The CDR3 length is 12 residues. The V and J ends lost 3 bases and 9 bases respectively, with 9 bases between them. CDR3 amino acids: CASSFLESEQFF. In DNA form, the CDR3 reads TGTGCCAGCAGCTTTTTGGAAAGTGAGCAGTTCTTC.

In its sample, this clonotype was seen a few times. The chain carries TRBV28 and TRBJ1-5; TRBD1 matches at 8 bases. J was trimmed by 7 bases and V by 5 bases; bases with no gene match: 10. The CDR3 totals 15 residues. The germline CDR1 and CDR2 sequences are MDHEN and SYDVKM. CDR3 sequence: CASSPLTGAGQPQHF. The CDR3 region has the DNA TGTGCCAGCAGTCCCCTGACAGGGGCTGGGCAGCCCCAGCATTTT.

There are a few counts of this clonotype. The rearrangement uses TRBV20-1 and TRBJ1-4; tentatively, D is TRBD1 (5 bases). The CDR3 covers 10 residues. The germline V gene encodes CDR1 DFQATT and CDR2 SNEGSKA (reference sequence). The CDR3 protein is CSVRGEKLFF. CDR3 bases: TGCAGCGTTAGGGGTGAAAAACTGTTTTTT.

This clonotype was recorded only once. The chain links TRBV2 to TRBJ2-3; perhaps TRBD2 as D (6 bases). V shed 11 bases and J shed 1 base, with 13 bases lying between them. The germline gives CDR1 SNHLY, CDR2 FYNNEI. This CDR3 has 13 amino acids. CDR3 nucleotide sequence: TGTGCCGGTGGATTAGCGGGCACAGATACGCAGTATTTT. Protein sequence: CAGGLAGTDTQYF.

CDR3 nucleotides: TGCGCCAGCACAGGACAGGGGGCCTCTCCCGGGGAGCTGTTTTTT. Its translation is CASTGQGASPGELFF. This rearrangement joins TRBV5-1 to TRBJ2-2; 11 bases line up with TRBD1. The V gene's germline CDR1 is SGHRS and CDR2 YFSETQ. This CDR3 has 15 residues. Losses at the gene ends were 6 bases for V and 6 bases for J; bases not matched to a gene: 7.

This chain links TRBV20-1 with TRBJ2-5; TRBD2 matches 13 bases. The CDR3 extends over 16 amino acids. CDR1 and CDR2 (germline): DFQATT, SNEGSKA (reference sequence). V was clipped by 6 bases and J by 2 bases; unmatched bases: 9. The CDR3 is CSAYGTSGVLQETQYF. The DNA of the CDR3 is TGCAGTGCCTACGGGACTAGCGGGGTTTTACAAGAGACCCAGTACTTC.

This clonotype was counted at least ten times. The chain is built from TRBV15 and TRBJ2-1; TRBD1 agrees at 7 bases. The CDR3 consists of 14 residues. V shed 5 bases and J 4 bases; nucleotides not matched to a gene: 5. CDR1 LNHNV and CDR2 YYDKDF come from the germline V gene (reference sequence). CDR3 residues: CATSGGQIYNEQFF. CDR3 DNA: TGTGCCACCAGCGGGGGACAGATTTACAATGAGCAGTTCTTC.

The rearrangement uses TRBV20-1 and TRBJ2-1, with TRBD2 matching 13 bases. The V and J ends lost 3 bases and 6 bases, in that order; junction bases with no gene match: 20. Germline V gene lookup returns CDR1 DFQATT and CDR2 SNEGSKA (reference sequence). CDR3 length equals 20 residues. This CDR3 is CSARARRQRELAGGINEQFF. CDR3 in DNA: TGCAGTGCTAGGGCTCGTAGACAGCGAGAACTAGCGGGAGGGATCAATGAGCAGTTCTTC.

This clonotype was seen at least ten times. This chain connects TRBV5-1 to TRBJ2-3, with 7 bases that match TRBD2. The CDR3 covers 13 residues. Germline V gives CDR1 SGHRS, CDR2 YFSETQ. The ends lost 7 bases at V and 5 bases at J; junction bases unmatched: 7. The CDR3 region has the DNA TGCGCCAGCGGTAGCGGGTCTCAAGATACGCAGTATTTT. It codes for CASGSGSQDTQYF.

This clonotype was detected ten times or more. The chain has TRBV12-3 or TRBV12-4 and TRBJ1-1; D uncertain. The length of the CDR3 is 13 residues. Trimming shortened V by 6 bases and J by 1 base, and 9 bases separated the two germline ends. The CDR3 loop is CASRYRANTEAFF. The CDR3 region has the DNA TGTGCCAGCAGGTACCGGGCGAACACTGAAGCTTTCTTT.

The chain links TRBV6-5 to TRBJ2-1; D unclear. Germline CDR1 and CDR2: MNHEY and SVGAGI. The CDR3 totals 14 residues. Trimming cost V 4 bases and J 0 bases, with 7 bases left between them. CDR3 loop: CASSWSSSYNEQFF. CDR3 coding DNA: TGTGCCAGCAGTTGGTCGAGCTCCTACAATGAGCAGTTCTTC.

About this clonotype: This could be a read error, since a much larger clone is one nucleotide away. This sequence joins TRBV2 and TRBJ2-3; D unresolved. The V and J ends lost 5 bases and 2 bases respectively, with 8 bases between them. The CDR3 extends over 13 amino acids. Germline V gene data show CDR1 as SNHLY and CDR2 as FYNNEI. The CDR3 DNA follows: TGTGCCAGCAGTTGGAACAACACAGATACGCAGTATTTT. Amino acids: CASSWNNTDTQYF.

The chain uses TRBV24-1 and TRBJ1-5; a weak D match, TRBD1 (5 bases). Germline V gives CDR1 KGHDR, CDR2 SFDVKD. With 3 bases removed from V and 2 bases from J, the gap between germline ends came to 7 bases. CDR3 length equals 14 residues. The CDR3 nucleotides read TGTGCCACCAGTGATGCGGGACGCAATCAGCCCCAGCATTTT. The encoded protein is CATSDAGRNQPQHF.